The sequence of this TCR beta chain was determined in a study of Ad26.COV2.S vaccination and SARS-CoV-2 variants. Study summary: Doses of Ad26.COV2.S were injected into muscle once or twice, 56 days apart.

Specified treatment: some 20 received Ad26.COV2.S at low or high dose, single or two shots; about 5 received placebo; per-sample allocation not given. Following the first vaccine or placebo injection, samples were taken on day 63. This clone occurred a few times. As yet, its antigen is unknown. Study findings and constraints: Comparability of non-spike TCR breadth was observed across vaccine and placebo recipients.

Clones were read by immunoSEQ multiplex PCR, and TCRdb kept only the in-frame ones, dropping some. The profile covers 300,000 to 400,000 clones, with about nine tenths appearing a single time and about 5% taken by the ten largest. The sample here was peripheral blood, taken in a trial of Ad26.COV2.S vaccine versus placebo. The TCR originated in a person between 18 and 60 years old who received the Ad26.COV2.S COVID-19 vaccine or a placebo.

As DNA, the CDR3 is TGTGCCAGCAGTCAACAGGGTTTTAATTCACCCCTCCACTTT. As protein: CASSQQGFNSPLHF. This chain links TRBV27 with TRBJ1-6; the D gene is possibly TRBD1 (6 bases). The CDR3 contains 14 residues. The germline V and J ends were trimmed by 5 bases and 6 bases, with 11 bases remaining between them. Germline CDR1 reads MNHEY; CDR2 reads SMNVEV (reference sequence).